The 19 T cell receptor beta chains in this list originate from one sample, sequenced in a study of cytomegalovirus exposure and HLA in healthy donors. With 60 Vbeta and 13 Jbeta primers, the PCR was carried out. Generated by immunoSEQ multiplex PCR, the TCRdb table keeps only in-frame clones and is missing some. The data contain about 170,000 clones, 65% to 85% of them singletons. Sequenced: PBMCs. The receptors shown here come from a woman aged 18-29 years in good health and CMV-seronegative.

CDR3 nucleotide sequence: TGTGCCAGCCGAGGGAATTCCTATGGCTACACCTTC. This codes for CASRGNSYGYTF. V and J are TRBV6-1 and TRBJ1-2; no definite D call. Germline CDR1 is MNHNS and CDR2 is SASEGT. Trimming removed 8 bases at V and 4 bases at J, with 11 bases between. This CDR3 comprises 12 residues.

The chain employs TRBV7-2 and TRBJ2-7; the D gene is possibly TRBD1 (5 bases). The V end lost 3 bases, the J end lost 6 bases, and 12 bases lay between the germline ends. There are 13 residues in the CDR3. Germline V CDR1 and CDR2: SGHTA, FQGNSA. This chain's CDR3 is CASSFQGWFEQYF. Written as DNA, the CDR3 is TGTGCCAGCAGCTTCCAGGGATGGTTCGAGCAGTACTTC.

CDR3 nucleotides: TGTGCCAGCAGACAGGAAAGATACGAGCAGTACTTC. Its protein product is CASRQERYEQYF. The V and J genes are TRBV2 and TRBJ2-7, with D perhaps matching TRBD1 (5 bases). CDR1 and CDR2 (germline): SNHLY, FYNNEI. Trimming removed 6 bases at V and 4 bases at J, with 10 bases between. The CDR3 extends over 12 amino acids.

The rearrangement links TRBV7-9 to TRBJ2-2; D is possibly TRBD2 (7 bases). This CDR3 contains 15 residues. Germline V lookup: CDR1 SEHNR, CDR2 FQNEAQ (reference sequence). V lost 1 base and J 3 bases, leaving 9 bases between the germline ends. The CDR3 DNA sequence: TGTGCCAGCAGCTTAGGGGAGGGGGACACCGGGGAGCTGTTTTTT. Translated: CASSLGEGDTGELFF. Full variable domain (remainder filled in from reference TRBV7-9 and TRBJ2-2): DTGVSQNPRHKITKRGQNVTFRCDPISEHNRLYWYRQTLGQGPEFLTYFQNEAQLEKSRLLSDRFSAERPKGSFSTLEIQRTEQGDSAMYLCASSLGEGDTGELFFGEGSRLTVL.

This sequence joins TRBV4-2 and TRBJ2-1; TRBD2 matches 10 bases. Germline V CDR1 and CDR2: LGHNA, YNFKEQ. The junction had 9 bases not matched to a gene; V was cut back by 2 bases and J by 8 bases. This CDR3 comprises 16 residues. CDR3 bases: TGTGCCAGCAGCCAATCTAGCGGGAGACCACACGATGAGCAGTTCTTC. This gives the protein CASSQSSGRPHDEQFF.

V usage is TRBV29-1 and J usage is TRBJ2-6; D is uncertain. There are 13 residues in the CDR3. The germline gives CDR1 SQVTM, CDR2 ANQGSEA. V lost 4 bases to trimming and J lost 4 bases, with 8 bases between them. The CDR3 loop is CSVGDTGANVLTF. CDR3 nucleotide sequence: TGCAGCGTTGGTGACACCGGGGCCAACGTCCTGACTTTC.

This CDR3 is CASKRGTDNEQFF. The CDR3 DNA reads TGTGCCTCAAAGAGGGGGACAGACAATGAGCAGTTCTTC. V gene TRBV30 combines with J gene TRBJ2-1; 7 bases line up with TRBD1. The CDR3 spans 13 residues. With V trimmed by 7 bases and J by 5 bases, 8 bases remained unmatched. Germline V gene data show CDR1 as GTSNPN and CDR2 as SVGIG (reference sequence).

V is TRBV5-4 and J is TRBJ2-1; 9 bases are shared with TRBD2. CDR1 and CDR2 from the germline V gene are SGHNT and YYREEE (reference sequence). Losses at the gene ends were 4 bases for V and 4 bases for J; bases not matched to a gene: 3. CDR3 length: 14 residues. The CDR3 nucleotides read TGTGCCAGCAGCCTGACTAGCGGTTACAATGAGCAGTTCTTC. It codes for CASSLTSGYNEQFF. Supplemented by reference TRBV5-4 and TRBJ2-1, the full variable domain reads ETGVTQSPTHLIKTRGQQVTLRCSSQSGHNTVSWYQQALGQGPQFIFQYYREEENGRGNFPPRFSGLQFPNYSSELNVNALELDDSALYLCASSLTSGYNEQFFGPGTRLTVL.

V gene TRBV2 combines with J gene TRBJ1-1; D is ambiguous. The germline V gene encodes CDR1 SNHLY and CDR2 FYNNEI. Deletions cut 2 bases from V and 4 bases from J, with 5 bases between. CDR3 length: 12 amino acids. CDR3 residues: CASSETGTEAFF. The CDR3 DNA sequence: TGTGCCAGCAGTGAAACGGGCACTGAAGCTTTCTTT.

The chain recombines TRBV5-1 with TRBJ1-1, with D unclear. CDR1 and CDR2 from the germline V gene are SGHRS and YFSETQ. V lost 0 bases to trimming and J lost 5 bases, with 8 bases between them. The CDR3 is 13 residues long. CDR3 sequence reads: CASSLDPKTEAFF. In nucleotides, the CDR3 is TGCGCCAGCAGCTTGGATCCCAAAACTGAAGCTTTCTTT.

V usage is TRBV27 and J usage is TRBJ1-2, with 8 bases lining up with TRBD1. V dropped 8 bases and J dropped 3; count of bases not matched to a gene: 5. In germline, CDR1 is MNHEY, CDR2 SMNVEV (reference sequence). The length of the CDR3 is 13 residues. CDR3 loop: CASGPGGYYGYTF. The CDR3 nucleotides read TGTGCCAGCGGACCAGGGGGCTACTATGGCTACACCTTC.

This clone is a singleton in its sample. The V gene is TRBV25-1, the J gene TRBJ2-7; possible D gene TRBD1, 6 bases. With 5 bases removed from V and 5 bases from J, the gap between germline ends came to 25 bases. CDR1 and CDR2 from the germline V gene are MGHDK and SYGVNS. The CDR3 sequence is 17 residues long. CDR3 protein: CASSSPRTAHLRDEQYF. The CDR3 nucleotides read TGTGCCAGCAGTTCGCCACGGACAGCCCACCTTAGGGACGAGCAGTACTTC.

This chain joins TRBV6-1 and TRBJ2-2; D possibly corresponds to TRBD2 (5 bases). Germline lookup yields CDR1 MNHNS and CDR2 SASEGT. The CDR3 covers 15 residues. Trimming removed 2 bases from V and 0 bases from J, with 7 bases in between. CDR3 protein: CASSERETNTGELFF. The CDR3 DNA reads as TGTGCCAGCAGTGAACGGGAAACGAACACCGGGGAGCTGTTTTTT.

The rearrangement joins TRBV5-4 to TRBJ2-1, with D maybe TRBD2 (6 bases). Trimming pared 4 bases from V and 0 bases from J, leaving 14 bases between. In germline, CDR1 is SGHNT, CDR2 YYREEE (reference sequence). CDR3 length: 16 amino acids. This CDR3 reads CASSAGTSSSYNEQFF. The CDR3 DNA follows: TGTGCCAGCAGCGCGGGGACCTCCAGCTCCTACAATGAGCAGTTCTTC.

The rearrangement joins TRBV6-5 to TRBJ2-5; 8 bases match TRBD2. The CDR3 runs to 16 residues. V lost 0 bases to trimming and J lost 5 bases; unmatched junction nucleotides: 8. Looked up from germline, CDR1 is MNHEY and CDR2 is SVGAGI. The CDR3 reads CASSYSPSGSLETQYF. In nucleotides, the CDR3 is TGTGCCAGCAGTTACTCCCCCAGCGGGAGTCTCGAGACCCAGTACTTC.

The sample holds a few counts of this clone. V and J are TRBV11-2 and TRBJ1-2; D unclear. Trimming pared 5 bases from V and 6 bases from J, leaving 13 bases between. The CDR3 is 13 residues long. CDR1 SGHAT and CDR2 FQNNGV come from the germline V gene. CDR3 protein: CASSLGLYDGYTF. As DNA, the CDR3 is TGTGCCAGCAGCCTCGGACTGTACGATGGCTACACCTTC.

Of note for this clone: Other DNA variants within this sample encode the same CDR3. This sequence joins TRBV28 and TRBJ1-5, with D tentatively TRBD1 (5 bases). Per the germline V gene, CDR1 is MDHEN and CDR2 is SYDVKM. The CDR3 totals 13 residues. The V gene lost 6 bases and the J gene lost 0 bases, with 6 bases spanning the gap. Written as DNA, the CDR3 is TGTGCCAGCAGAAGGGGTAGCAATCAGCCCCAGCATTTT. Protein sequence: CASRRGSNQPQHF. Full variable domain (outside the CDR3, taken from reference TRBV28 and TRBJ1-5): DVKVTQSSRYLVKRTGEKVFLECVQDMDHENMFWYRQDPGLGLRLIYFSYDVKMKEKGDIPEGYSVSREKKERFSLILESASTNQTSMYLCASRRGSNQPQHFGDGTRLSIL.

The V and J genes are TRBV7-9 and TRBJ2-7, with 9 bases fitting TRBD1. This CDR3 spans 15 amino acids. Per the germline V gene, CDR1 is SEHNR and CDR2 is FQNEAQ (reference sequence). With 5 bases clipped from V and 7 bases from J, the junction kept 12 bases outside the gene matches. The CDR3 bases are TGTGCCAGCAGCCAGGCGTTGGGGGACAGGGCGGAGCAGTACTTC. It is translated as CASSQALGDRAEQYF. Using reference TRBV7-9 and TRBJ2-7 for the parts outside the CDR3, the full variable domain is DTGVSQNPRHKITKRGQNVTFRCDPISEHNRLYWYRQTLGQGPEFLTYFQNEAQLEKSRLLSDRFSAERPKGSFSTLEIQRTEQGDSAMYLCASSQALGDRAEQYFGPGTRLTVT.

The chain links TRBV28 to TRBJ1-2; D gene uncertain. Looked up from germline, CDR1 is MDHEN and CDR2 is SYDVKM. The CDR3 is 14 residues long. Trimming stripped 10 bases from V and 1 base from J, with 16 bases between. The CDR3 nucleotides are TGTGCCACCGGTCGACGGGTGTTTAACTATGGCTACACCTTC. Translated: CATGRRVFNYGYTF.